Below, 22 T cell receptor beta chains from the same sample are listed, as sequenced in a study of shared clonotypes between healthy human individuals (dated by TCRdb to 2018 to 2021). CD8 naive samples were CD45RO-negative cells positively selected for CCR7, giving a CD45RA+CCR7+ population that excluded TemRA cells. The library was prepared using the immunoSEQ multiplex PCR assay. Sourced from immuneACCESS, this table was stored by TCRdb with only in-frame sequences that have V and J called. A share of the clones is absent; for the studies checked, an unresolved V gene accounts for under half, and the remainder has no known explanation. For this sample the table gives 560,000 or so clones, of which approximately 96% were detected only once. About 0.12% of the sample belongs to the ten largest clones. What was sequenced was naive CD8+ T cells sorted from blood. In the paper's terms, the cell subset or site label means: CD45RA+CCR7+. The receptors shown here come from a woman between 25 and 40 years old in good health.

This clone came up a few times. The gene calls are TRBV6-1 and TRBJ2-3, with 7 bases that match TRBD2. CDR3 length equals 17 residues. The trim removed 0 bases at V and 0 bases at J, leaving 6 bases unmatched. Germline V gene data show CDR1 as MNHNS and CDR2 as SASEGT. The CDR3 region has the DNA TGTGCCAGCAGTGAAGCCCCCAGCGGGATGAGCACAGATACGCAGTATTTT. This encodes CASSEAPSGMSTDTQYF.

V gene TRBV23-1 combines with J gene TRBJ2-7; D unresolved. TRBV23-1 is designated an ORF whose function remains uncertain. The CDR3 contains 17 residues. Deletions cut 3 bases from V and 0 bases from J, with 18 bases between. CDR3 loop: CASSHRKNTKRSYEQYF. CDR3 DNA: TGCGCCAGCAGTCATCGTAAGAACACGAAACGCTCCTACGAGCAGTACTTC.

The chain recombines TRBV7-9 with TRBJ2-3; D is possibly TRBD2 (6 bases). V was clipped by 6 bases and J by 3 bases, with 10 bases between them. CDR3 length: 13 amino acids. CDR1 SEHNR and CDR2 FQNEAQ come from the germline V gene (reference sequence). The CDR3 spells CASRATRTDTQYF. DNA of the CDR3: TGTGCCAGCAGAGCGACTAGAACAGATACGCAGTATTTT.

The chain employs TRBV10-3 and TRBJ2-1, with 16 bases matching TRBD2. This CDR3 has 18 residues. CDR1 is ENHRY, CDR2 SYGVKD, per germline. V lost 6 bases and J lost 5; bases outside the gene matches: 10. CDR3: CAIRSGLAGGPRDNEQFF. The CDR3 nucleotides are TGTGCCATCAGATCGGGACTAGCGGGAGGGCCGAGGGACAATGAGCAGTTCTTC.

V usage is TRBV19 and J usage is TRBJ2-1; 9 positions match TRBD2. This CDR3 has 16 amino acids. Germline values: CDR1 LNHDA, CDR2 SQIVND (reference sequence). Trimming at V came to 3 bases and at J to 10 bases, leaving 13 bases not matched to a gene. DNA for the CDR3: TGTGCCAGTAGTATCTTCGGGAGCGGGAGGAGCGGGGAGCAGTTCTTC. Its translation: CASSIFGSGRSGEQFF.

The chain has TRBV30 and TRBJ2-7; 9 bases are a match to TRBD1. The CDR3 sequence is 16 residues long. The germline V gene encodes CDR1 GTSNPN and CDR2 SVGIG (reference sequence). The J segment lost 7 bases and the V segment lost 0 bases, leaving 13 bases of the junction unmatched. DNA of the CDR3: TGTGCCTGGAGTGTAAGAAACCGGGACAGGGCGTTTGAGCAGTACTTC. Amino acid sequence: CAWSVRNRDRAFEQYF.

This chain links TRBV14 with TRBJ2-1, with 7 bases fitting TRBD2. Germline V lookup: CDR1 SGHDN, CDR2 FVKESK. The CDR3 totals 16 residues. After removal of 2 bases from V and 4 bases from J, the junction contained 8 bases not matched to a gene. CDR3 loop: CASSQSVASGYNEQFF. DNA of the CDR3: TGTGCCAGCAGCCAATCCGTGGCTAGCGGATACAATGAGCAGTTCTTC.

V is TRBV4-1 and J is TRBJ2-7; 12 bases match TRBD1. The CDR3 is 13 amino acids. Trimming cost V 7 bases and J 6 bases; bases outside gene matches: 4. Germline V gives CDR1 MGHRA, CDR2 YSYEKL. CDR3 nucleotide sequence: TGCGCCAGCACCGGGACAGGGGGCGGCGAGCAGTACTTC. This translates into CASTGTGGGEQYF.

The chain couples TRBV28 to TRBJ2-1; D possibly corresponds to TRBD2 (5 bases). CDR3 length equals 13 residues. Trimming took off 2 bases at V and 8 bases at J, with 10 bases between the two ends. Germline loops: CDR1 MDHEN, CDR2 SYDVKM. CDR3 nucleotides: TGTGCCAGCAGTTTAGTTTCGGGGTATGAGCAGTTCTTC. This sequence encodes CASSLVSGYEQFF.

The CDR3 here is CATSSDRENTEAFF. Written as DNA, the CDR3 is TGTGCCACCAGCAGCGATCGGGAAAACACTGAAGCTTTCTTT. The chain couples TRBV15 to TRBJ1-1; D call uncertain. Trimming pared 3 bases from V and 2 bases from J, leaving 10 bases between. CDR1 is LNHNV, CDR2 YYDKDF, per germline (reference sequence). This CDR3 has 14 residues.

V is TRBV5-5 and J is TRBJ2-5; the match to TRBD1 covers 7 bases. Germline trimming cut 0 bases from V and 4 bases from J; bases unmatched to any gene: 18. Germline CDR1 and CDR2: SGHKS and YYEKEE (reference sequence). This CDR3 has 19 amino acids. CDR3 in amino acids: CASSLVRDSDLITRETQYF. In DNA, the CDR3 is TGTGCCAGCAGCTTGGTCAGGGACAGCGACCTAATCACAAGAGAGACCCAGTACTTC. The full variable domain, in which reference TRBV5-5 and TRBJ2-5 provide the parts outside the CDR3, is DAGVTQSPTHLIKTRGQQVTLRCSPISGHKSVSWYQQVLGQGPQFIFQYYEKEERGRGNFPDRFSARQFPNYSSELNVNALLLGDSALYLCASSLVRDSDLITRETQYFGPGTRLLVL.

V gene TRBV28 combines with J gene TRBJ1-5; the D gene is possibly TRBD1 (5 bases). The CDR3 is 18 amino acids. Germline CDR1 and CDR2: MDHEN and SYDVKM. V gave up 2 bases and J gave up 11 bases, with 28 bases separating them. CDR3 residues: CASSLPTVVDGAWGAQHF. The CDR3 nucleotides are TGTGCCAGCAGTTTACCCACCGTTGTTGACGGAGCCTGGGGGGCCCAGCATTTT. Full variable domain (remainder filled in from reference TRBV28 and TRBJ1-5): DVKVTQSSRYLVKRTGEKVFLECVQDMDHENMFWYRQDPGLGLRLIYFSYDVKMKEKGDIPEGYSVSREKKERFSLILESASTNQTSMYLCASSLPTVVDGAWGAQHFGDGTRLSIL.

The table lists this clone with a count of one. The V gene is TRBV30, the J gene TRBJ2-7, with 10 positions matching TRBD2. This CDR3 has 14 amino acids. Per germline, CDR1 GTSNPN and CDR2 SVGIG (reference sequence). With 2 bases clipped from V and 1 base from J, the junction kept 2 bases outside the gene matches. This CDR3 reads CAWSPTSGSYEQYF. The CDR3, as DNA: TGTGCCTGGAGTCCGACTAGCGGGTCCTACGAGCAGTACTTC.

This chain uses TRBV27 with TRBJ2-7; TRBD2 matches 8 bases. Trimming took 0 bases from V and 2 from J; bases not matched to a gene: 0. Germline CDR1 and CDR2: MNHEY and SMNVEV (reference sequence). The CDR3 extends over 14 amino acids. CDR3 bases: TGTGCCAGCAGTTTATCTAGCGGGGCCTACGAGCAGTACTTC. Protein sequence: CASSLSSGAYEQYF.

The rearrangement links TRBV5-1 to TRBJ2-7, with D maybe TRBD1 (5 bases). The CDR3 sequence is 11 residues long. Germline CDR1 reads SGHRS; CDR2 reads YFSETQ. V lost 0 bases and J lost 7, with 5 bases in between. CDR3 protein: CASSLAGEQYF. DNA for the CDR3: TGCGCCAGCAGCTTGGCAGGGGAGCAGTACTTC.

V and J are TRBV11-2 and TRBJ2-7; no clear D gene. The CDR3 consists of 15 residues. Germline assignment: CDR1 SGHAT and CDR2 FQNNGV. Trimming cost V 1 base and J 7 bases, with 17 bases left between them. The CDR3 sequence is CASSLAGGMVGEQYF. In DNA form, the CDR3 reads TGTGCCAGCAGCTTAGCGGGTGGGATGGTAGGGGAGCAGTACTTC.

This chain connects TRBV5-1 to TRBJ2-7, with 13 bases identical to TRBD2. The CDR3 extends over 15 amino acids. Losses at the gene ends were 2 bases for V and 4 bases for J; bases not matched to a gene: 3. Germline CDR1 is SGHRS and CDR2 is YFSETQ. CDR3 coding DNA: TGCGCCAGCAGCTTAGGACTAGCGGGAGATTACGAGCAGTACTTC. Translated: CASSLGLAGDYEQYF.

In nucleotides, the CDR3 is TGTGCCAGCACTCCTGGACAGGGGTCAACCTACGAGCAGTACTTC. Protein: CASTPGQGSTYEQYF. V usage is TRBV7-6 and J usage is TRBJ2-7, with 9 bases identical to TRBD1. The length of the CDR3 is 15 residues. V lost 7 bases to trimming and J lost 2 bases; unmatched junction nucleotides: 9. Germline values: CDR1 SGHVS, CDR2 FNYEAQ.

The chain combines TRBV6-1 with TRBJ1-5; TRBD1 is a possible D gene (5 bases). The CDR3 runs 13 residues. The V and J ends lost 6 bases and 11 bases respectively, with 17 bases between them. Germline lookup yields CDR1 MNHNS and CDR2 SASEGT. The CDR3 sequence is CASRRQGDGAQHF. As DNA, the CDR3 is TGTGCCAGCAGGCGGCAGGGAGATGGGGCCCAGCATTTT.

The rearrangement joins TRBV7-2 to TRBJ1-2; D is perhaps TRBD1 (5 bases). CDR3 length: 16 amino acids. Trimming removed 1 base from V and 4 bases from J, with 16 bases in between. From germline, CDR1 is SGHTA and CDR2 FQGNSA. The CDR3 sequence is CASSLGQGDIIYGYTF. The CDR3 DNA reads as TGTGCCAGCAGCTTAGGGCAGGGAGACATTATCTATGGCTACACCTTC.

The chain links TRBV5-6 to TRBJ2-1; D uncertain. The germline CDR1 and CDR2 sequences are SGHDT and YYEEEE. The V end lost 0 bases, the J end lost 15 bases, and 10 bases lay between the germline ends. CDR3 length: 11 residues. The CDR3 spells CASSLELEVFF. DNA for the CDR3: TGTGCCAGCAGCTTGGAGCTAGAGGTGTTCTTC. Full variable domain (outside the CDR3, taken from reference TRBV5-6 and TRBJ2-1): DAGVTQSPTHLIKTRGQQVTLRCSPKSGHDTVSWYQQALGQGPQFIFQYYEEEERQRGNFPDRFSGHQFPNYSSELNVNALLLGDSALYLCASSLELEVFFGPGTRLTVL.

The table lists this clone with a count of one. The rearrangement joins TRBV11-3 to TRBJ2-1; 12 nucleotides agree with TRBD2. CDR1 is SGHNT and CDR2 is YENEEA in the germline V gene. CDR3 length equals 17 residues. V lost 1 base to trimming and J lost 7 bases; unmatched junction nucleotides: 8. The CDR3 nucleotides read TGTGCCAGCAGCTTAGTTTCTAGCGGGAGGGCCGGTAATGAGCAGTTCTTC. Translation: CASSLVSSGRAGNEQFF. The full variable domain, rest sourced from reference TRBV11-3 and TRBJ2-1, is EAGVVQSPRYKIIEKKQPVAFWCNPISGHNTLYWYLQNLGQGPELLIRYENEEAVDDSQLPKDRFSAERLKGVDSTLKIQPAELGDSAVYLCASSLVSSGRAGNEQFFGPGTRLTVL.